The clone carrying this T cell receptor (beta chain) was counted many times. Its specificity is not known. This specimen comes from a study of T cells in Graves' hyperthyroidism and ophthalmopathy. Patients were aged 18 to 65, had disease duration under 2 months, and had newly diagnosed hyperthyroidism. Amplification of TCR beta CDR3 regions used RNA as the template. The HTBI primer set drove a first-round RT-PCR of the TCR CDR3. TCRdb recomputed calls from the multiplex PCR reads with MiXCR, one row per CDR3 protein. The profile shows around 540,000 distinct CDR3 sequences, roughly 50% of them singletons. Overall study findings and caveats: In blood, most of the thyroid clonotypes expanded above 0.001 were also present.

V shed 0 bases, J shed 6 bases, and the junction held 5 bases outside the gene matches. CDR1 is DFQATT and CDR2 is SNEGSKA in the germline V gene (reference sequence). This CDR3 has 14 amino acids. The V gene is TRBV20-1, the J gene TRBJ2-7, with 10 bases lining up with TRBD2. What was sequenced was peripheral blood or thyroid tissue (not recorded which). This TCR was recovered from a woman between 18 and 29 years old with Graves' hyperthyroidism. The CDR3 DNA reads as TGCAGTGCTAGAGATCTAGCGGGAGAGGTCGAGCAGTACTTC. Translated: CSARDLAGEVEQYF.